This TCR beta chain appears in the sequencing data of a study of shared clonotypes between healthy human individuals. Sorted-subset replicate PCR reactions contained roughly 200 ng DNA, corresponding to approximately 30,000 T cell genomes. In the original processing: Junction-only sequences produced by ImmunoSEQ had no quality scores, so filtering differed. Measured with immunoSEQ multiplex PCR; TCRdb has only the in-frame clones, and not every one. V, J and clone size derive from that table, while D and trimming were established from the DNA sequence. The data hold some 1,900,000 clones, with 85% to 95% observed a single time. CDR1 and CDR2 (germline): GTSNPN, SVGIG (reference sequence). CDR3 length equals 12 residues. V shed 3 bases and J shed 5 bases, with 10 bases lying between them. CD45RO-negative, CCR7-selected cells formed the naive CD8 fraction, which excluded terminally differentiated effector memory CD45RA+ cells. Every donor, a Caucasian adult, lived in Nashville, Tennessee.

The source material was naive CD8+ T cells sorted from blood. The chain recombines TRBV30 with TRBJ2-5; D unresolved. The source is a man between 18 and 29 years old in good health. The CDR3 nucleotides read TGTGCCTGGAGCCCCCAAGCGGAGACCCAGTACTTC. Encoded protein: CAWSPQAETQYF.